This T cell receptor (beta chain) comes out of a study of blood T cell repertoires in COVID-19. Study-level background: Spain, Italy and the United States supplied samples that represented acute and convalescent COVID-19. In each case, the material was cDNA or gDNA derived from T cells, B-cell-depleted T cells, or PBMCs.

The CDR3 spans 16 residues. In germline, CDR1 is LNHDA, CDR2 SQIVND (reference sequence). V was clipped by 0 bases and J by 2 bases; unmatched bases: 5. In the study's own analysis: Amplification with reference gene primers provided the estimates of nucleated cell counts. Some clones are missing from TCRdb's copy, which holds only in-frame ones; the method was immunoSEQ multiplex PCR. That table gives V, J and clone size, and the DNA gave D and trimming. Among 25,000 to 30,000 clones listed, 65% to 70% were seen once. The TCR was taken from a human donor in a cohort sampled during active COVID-19. Sequences were obtained from peripheral blood. The chain combines TRBV19 with TRBJ2-3; 7 nucleotides line up with TRBD2. CDR3 nucleotides: TGTGCCAGTAGTATAGATTACGGGGGGACCACAGATACGCAGTATTTT. It encodes CASSIDYGGTTDTQYF.